Sequencing of this T cell receptor beta chain was carried out in a study of blood T cell repertoires in COVID-19. Libraries were prepared by immunoSEQ multiplex PCR; TCRdb keeps only in-frame clonotypes and omits some of them. The top ten hold about 1.8% of the sample, which has about 110,000 clones, about two thirds seen once. Trimming pared 3 bases from V and 0 bases from J, leaving 11 bases between. The CDR3 is made up of 15 amino acids. Germline V lookup: CDR1 GTSNPN, CDR2 SVGIG (reference sequence). The sequencing input was peripheral blood. The receptor was derived from a woman aged 40-49 years with acute or convalescent COVID-19. The rearrangement links TRBV30 to TRBJ2-2; weak D call: TRBD1 (6 bases). The CDR3 nucleotides are TGTGCCTGGAGGGCCGGGACATCGAACACCGGGGAGCTGTTTTTT. Its translation is CAWRAGTSNTGELFF.